Included here is one T cell receptor beta chain sequence, with context. Its antigen is unidentified. This sample is part of a study of cytomegalovirus exposure and HLA in healthy donors. Study as a whole: As released early, the data held 80 million to 90 million unique TCRs from HLA-typed donors. General study points: Most observed TCR sequences were rare, whereas some public TCRs were detected in many donors. Links to common viral pathogens appeared, in a later analysis, for several of the most significant clusters.

Though probably carrying unrecorded immune exposures, donors were nominally healthy at sampling. Vbeta (60) and Jbeta (13) primers were used in the PCR. Data came from immunoSEQ multiplex PCR; TCRdb stores just in-frame clones and leaves some out. The table lists over 100,000 clones, approximately 67% of them singletons. The germline V and J ends were trimmed by 0 bases and 3 bases, with 12 bases remaining between them. The V gene's germline CDR1 is MGHRA and CDR2 YSYEKL. The CDR3 contains 15 residues. V is TRBV4-1 and J is TRBJ2-7; no reliable D call. This TCR derives from a man younger than 35 in good health and CMV-seronegative. Sequencing was carried out using PBMCs. The CDR3 reads CASSQDPSVVYEQYF. DNA for the CDR3: TGCGCCAGCAGCCAAGACCCGAGTGTGGTCTACGAGCAGTACTTC.